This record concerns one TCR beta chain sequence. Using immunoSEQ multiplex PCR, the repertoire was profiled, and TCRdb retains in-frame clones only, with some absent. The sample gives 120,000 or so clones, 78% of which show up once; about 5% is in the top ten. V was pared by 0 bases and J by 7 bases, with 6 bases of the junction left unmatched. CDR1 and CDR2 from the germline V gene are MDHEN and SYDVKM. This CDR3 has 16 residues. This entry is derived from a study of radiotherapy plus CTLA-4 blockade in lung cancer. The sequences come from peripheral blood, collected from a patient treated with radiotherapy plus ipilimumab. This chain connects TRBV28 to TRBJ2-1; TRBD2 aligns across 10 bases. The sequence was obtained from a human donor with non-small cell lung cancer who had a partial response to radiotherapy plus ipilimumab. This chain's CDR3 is CASSLWASGSLNEQFF. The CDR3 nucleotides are TGTGCCAGCAGTTTATGGGCTAGCGGGAGTCTAAATGAGCAGTTCTTC.